This T cell receptor beta chain was recovered during a study of blood T cell repertoires in COVID-19. V lost 5 bases and J 6 bases, leaving 23 bases between the germline ends. CDR1 and CDR2 from the germline V gene are WSHSY and SAAADI. CDR3 size: 17 residues. Assay used: immunoSEQ multiplex PCR; TCRdb lists only in-frame clones, some missing. This sample carries roughly 250,000 clones, around 88% of them seen once, and the ten largest clones take 0.95% to 1.5%. The clonotype comes from a woman between 35 and 50 years old with acute COVID-19. The chain joins TRBV10-2 to TRBJ1-3, with D tentatively TRBD1 (6 bases). Sequenced input: PBMCs or T cells enriched from blood (not recorded which). In DNA, the CDR3 is TGCGCCAGCAGTTCGACAGGTTATGCGGTATGGGAAAACACCATATATTTT. Its translation: CASSSTGYAVWENTIYF.